This note documents a single TCR beta chain sequence. Method: immunoSEQ multiplex PCR; TCRdb's copy keeps in-frame clones and lacks some. Of 43,000 or so clones listed, more than 70% are singletons. This sample is part of a study of OX40 agonist ivuxolimab in advanced cancers. Study-level information: Hepatocellular carcinoma, melanoma, renal cell or head and neck cancer was diagnosed in the dose-escalation patients. Partial responses occurred in three patients (one hepatocellular carcinoma, two cutaneous melanoma). Those enrolled were 82.7% male, with a mean age of approximately 60 years and ages from roughly 20 to 85. Checkpoint inhibitors had been given previously to roughly 40% of patients.

Germline CDR1 is SGHRS and CDR2 is YFSETQ. The CDR3 loop spans 13 amino acids. V lost 4 bases and J 5 bases, leaving 13 bases between the germline ends. The sequence was collected from an adult with an advanced solid tumor such as melanoma, head and neck, liver or kidney cancer. Sequencing was performed on CD4+ or CD8+ T cells sorted from blood, taken in a trial of the OX40 agonist ivuxolimab. The chain uses TRBV5-1 and TRBJ2-7, with D tentatively TRBD2 (6 bases). CDR3 loop: CASSGGKGDEQYF. CDR3 DNA sequence: TGCGCCAGCAGCGGAGGGAAGGGCGACGAGCAGTACTTC. Supplemented by reference TRBV5-1 and TRBJ2-7, the full variable domain reads KAGVTQTPRYLIKTRGQQVTLSCSPISGHRSVSWYQQTPGQGLQFLFEYFSETQRNKGNFPGRFSGRQFSNSRSEMNVSTLELGDSALYLCASSGGKGDEQYFGPGTRLTVT.